This T cell receptor (beta chain) is from a study of human T cells and chemical hapten exposure. At the level of the study: On the upper back, patch tests were applied with 0.01% DPC and read at 6 days.

The CDR3 loop spans 12 amino acids. Per germline, CDR1 DFQATT and CDR2 SNEGSKA (reference sequence). V shed 8 bases and J 8 bases; nucleotides not matched to a gene: 7. Stated time point: patch test 2, 6 weeks after DPC sensitization. As for treatment: therapeutic diphenylcyclopropenone sensitization with weekly scalp DPC. This clonotype was found many times. TCRdb independently ran MiXCR on the RACE reads; one entry per CDR3 protein. The data hold roughly 150,000 distinct CDR3 sequences, with 10% to 15% observed a single time. This sample comprised whole blood, obtained in connection with sensitization to the hapten diphenylcyclopropenone (DPC). The chain links TRBV20-1 to TRBJ1-4; 8 positions match TRBD1. The origin of this receptor is a woman aged 45-65 years with alopecia areata. Some clones in this sample may be carry-over from other donors' samples. DNA of the CDR3: TGCAGTTTCCAGGGGGCAGAGGAAAAACTGTTTTTT. Its protein is CSFQGAEEKLFF.